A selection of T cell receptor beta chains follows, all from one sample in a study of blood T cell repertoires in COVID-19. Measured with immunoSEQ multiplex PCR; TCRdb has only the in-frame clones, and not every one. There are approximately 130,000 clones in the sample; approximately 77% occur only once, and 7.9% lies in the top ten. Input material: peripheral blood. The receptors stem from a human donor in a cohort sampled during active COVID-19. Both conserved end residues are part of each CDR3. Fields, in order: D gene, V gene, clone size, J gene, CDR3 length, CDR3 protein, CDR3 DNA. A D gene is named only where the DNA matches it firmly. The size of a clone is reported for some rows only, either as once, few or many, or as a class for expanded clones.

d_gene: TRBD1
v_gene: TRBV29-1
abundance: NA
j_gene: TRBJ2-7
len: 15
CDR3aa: CSVEDAGTGSYEQYF
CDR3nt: TGCAGCGTTGAAGATGCCGGGACAGGGTCCTACGAGCAGTACTTC

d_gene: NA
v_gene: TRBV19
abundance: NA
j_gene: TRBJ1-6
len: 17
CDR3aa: CASSHLRSGGEGSPLHF
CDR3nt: TGTGCCAGTAGCCACCTGAGATCTGGGGGCGAGGGTTCACCCCTCCACTTT

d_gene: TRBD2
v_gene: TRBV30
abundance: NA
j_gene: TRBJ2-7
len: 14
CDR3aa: CAWEGRDRAYEQYF
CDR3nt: TGTGCCTGGGAGGGGAGGGATCGGGCCTACGAGCAGTACTTC

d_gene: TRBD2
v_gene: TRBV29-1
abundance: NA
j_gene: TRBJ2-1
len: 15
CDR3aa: CSVGGGDVGANEQFF
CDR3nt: TGCAGCGTTGGGGGAGGGGACGTAGGGGCCAATGAGCAGTTCTTC

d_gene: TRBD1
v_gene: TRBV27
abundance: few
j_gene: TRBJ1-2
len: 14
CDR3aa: CASSLKTGGYGYTF
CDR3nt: TGTGCCAGCAGTCTCAAGACAGGGGGGTATGGCTACACCTTC

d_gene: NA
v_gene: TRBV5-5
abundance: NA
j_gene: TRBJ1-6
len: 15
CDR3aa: CASSWGPSYNSPLHF
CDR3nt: TGTGCCAGCAGCTGGGGGCCAAGTTATAATTCACCCCTCCACTTT

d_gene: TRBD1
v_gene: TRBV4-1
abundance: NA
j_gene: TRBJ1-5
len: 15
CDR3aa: CASSADREVSQPQHF
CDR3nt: TGCGCCAGCAGCGCAGACAGGGAAGTTAGTCAGCCCCAGCATTTT

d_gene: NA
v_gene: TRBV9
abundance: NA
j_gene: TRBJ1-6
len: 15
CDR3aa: CASSARDNRESPLHF
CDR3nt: TGTGCCAGCAGCGCCCGGGACAATCGAGAATCACCCCTCCACTTT

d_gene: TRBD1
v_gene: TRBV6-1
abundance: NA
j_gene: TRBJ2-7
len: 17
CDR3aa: CASSEALTGGSAYEQYF
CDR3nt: TGTGCCAGCAGTGAAGCCTTGACAGGGGGCTCGGCCTACGAGCAGTACTTC

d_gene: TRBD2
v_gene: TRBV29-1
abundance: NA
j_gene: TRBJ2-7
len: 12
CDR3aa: CSVGLAGGEQYF
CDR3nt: TGCAGCGTGGGACTAGCGGGAGGCGAGCAGTACTTC

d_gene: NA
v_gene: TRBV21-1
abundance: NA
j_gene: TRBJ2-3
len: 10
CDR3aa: CASKQQTQYF
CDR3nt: TGTGCCAGCAAACAACAGACGCAGTATTTT

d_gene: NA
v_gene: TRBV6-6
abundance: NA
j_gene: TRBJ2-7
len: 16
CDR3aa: CASSYSDRGRSYEQYF
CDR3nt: TGTGCCAGCAGTTACTCGGATAGGGGAAGGTCCTACGAGCAGTACTTC

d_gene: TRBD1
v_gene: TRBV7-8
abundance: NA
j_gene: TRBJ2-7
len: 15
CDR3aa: CASSLGQGSTYEQYF
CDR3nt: TGTGCCAGCAGCTTAGGACAGGGAAGCACCTACGAGCAGTACTTC

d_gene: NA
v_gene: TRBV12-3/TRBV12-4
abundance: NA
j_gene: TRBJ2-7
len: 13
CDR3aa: CASSPQVVHEQYF
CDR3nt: TGTGCCAGCAGCCCTCAGGTCGTCCACGAGCAGTACTTC

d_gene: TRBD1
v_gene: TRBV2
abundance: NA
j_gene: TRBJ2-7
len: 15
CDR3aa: CASKQGVDEPYEQYF
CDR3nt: TGTGCCAGCAAGCAGGGGGTGGACGAACCGTACGAGCAGTACTTC

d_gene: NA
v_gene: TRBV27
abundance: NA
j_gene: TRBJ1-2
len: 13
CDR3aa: CASSSGAYYGYTF
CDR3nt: TGTGCCAGCAGTTCCGGAGCGTACTATGGCTACACCTTC

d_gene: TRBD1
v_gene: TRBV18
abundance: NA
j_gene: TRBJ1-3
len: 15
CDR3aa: CASSVKTGTGNTIYF
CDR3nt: TGTGCCAGCTCAGTAAAGACAGGGACTGGAAACACCATATATTTT